A selection of T cell receptor beta chains follows, all from one sample in a study of cytomegalovirus exposure and HLA in healthy donors. Generated by immunoSEQ multiplex PCR, the TCRdb table keeps only in-frame clones and is missing some. The profile shows 150,000 to 170,000 clones, approximately 86% of them singletons. Sequences were obtained from PBMCs. The receptors come from a man in his late teens or twenties in good health and CMV-seropositive. Each CDR3 is given with its conserved first and last residue. D genes are given only for firm matches. Size is stated for part of the rows, as once, few or many counts, or as a class when the clone is expanded.

.	.	TRBV29-1	TRBJ2-5	CSVEEPTRTQYF	TGCAGCGTTGAAGAACCCACGAGGACCCAGTACTTC
.	.	TRBV11-2	TRBJ1-1	CASSLLGSTFF	TGTGCCAGCAGCCTGCTGGGGAGTACTTTCTTT
once	TRBD1	TRBV7-2	TRBJ1-5	CASRGTGGQPQHF	TGTGCCAGCAGAGGGACAGGTGGTCAGCCCCAGCATTTT
.	.	TRBV5-6	TRBJ1-2	CASSLNRESGGYTF	TGTGCCAGCAGCTTGAACAGGGAGAGCGGTGGCTACACCTTC
few	.	TRBV29-1	TRBJ1-1	CSVTGMNTEAFF	TGCAGCGTGACAGGAATGAACACTGAAGCTTTCTTT
.	TRBD1	TRBV19	TRBJ1-5	CASSTGTGDQPQHF	TGTGCCAGTAGTACCGGGACAGGGGATCAGCCCCAGCATTTT
.	TRBD1	TRBV7-2	TRBJ1-1	CAGSTGMNTEAFF	TGTGCCGGCTCGACAGGGATGAACACTGAAGCTTTCTTT
.	.	TRBV25-1	TRBJ2-3	CASSAAPRGQRTDTQYF	TGTGCCAGCAGTGCGGCGCCCAGGGGACAACGCACAGATACGCAGTATTTT
few	TRBD1	TRBV6-6	TRBJ1-1	CASSYNRGEGNTEAFF	TGTGCCAGCAGTTACAACAGGGGCGAAGGGAACACTGAAGCTTTCTTT
once	TRBD1	TRBV4-1	TRBJ1-2	CASSQGQGGYGYTF	TGCGCCAGCAGCCAAGGACAGGGTGGGTATGGCTACACCTTC
.	TRBD1	TRBV9	TRBJ2-7	CASSPSLDRLEQYF	TGTGCCAGCAGCCCTAGTTTGGACAGGTTAGAGCAGTACTTC
.	TRBD1	TRBV7-3	TRBJ1-2	CASSRDRESHYTF	TGTGCCAGCAGCCGAGACAGGGAATCACACTACACCTTC
.	.	TRBV2	TRBJ2-5	CASSEEGRETQYF	TGTGCCAGCAGTGAAGAGGGGAGGGAGACCCAGTACTTC
.	.	TRBV7-9	TRBJ2-1	CASSIALTDEQFF	TGTGCCAGCAGCATCGCCCTGACAGATGAGCAGTTCTTC
.	TRBD1	TRBV7-8	TRBJ1-4	CASSPNTGGQGEKLFF	TGTGCCAGCAGCCCCAATACAGGGGGCCAGGGTGAAAAACTGTTTTTT
.	TRBD1	TRBV19	TRBJ1-4	CASSIRDRLSATNEKLFF	TGTGCCAGTAGTATCCGGGACAGACTATCGGCAACTAATGAAAAACTGTTTTTT
.	TRBD1	TRBV7-8	TRBJ1-2	CASSLRTGVHGYTF	TGTGCCAGCAGCTTACGCACAGGGGTTCATGGCTACACCTTC
.	TRBD1	TRBV29-1	TRBJ2-5	CSVLGTVRAETQYF	TGCAGCGTCCTCGGGACAGTGAGGGCGGAGACCCAGTACTTC
few	TRBD2	TRBV30	TRBJ2-4	CACRPSGRGNIQYF	TGTGCCTGCCGCCCTAGCGGGAGGGGGAACATTCAGTACTTC
.	.	TRBV9	TRBJ1-2	CASSVGSLANYGYTF	TGTGCCAGCAGCGTAGGGTCCCTAGCTAACTATGGCTACACCTTC
.	TRBD2	TRBV5-6	TRBJ2-1	CASSLRTSGGEQFF	TGTGCCAGCAGCCTAAGGACTAGCGGCGGGGAGCAGTTCTTC
.	TRBD2	TRBV27	TRBJ2-5	CASSTAREGETQYF	TGTGCCAGCAGTACAGCTAGGGAGGGCGAGACCCAGTACTTC
.	TRBD1	TRBV2	TRBJ2-7	CASSFPGTGLYEQYF	TGTGCCAGCAGTTTTCCCGGGACAGGACTCTACGAGCAGTACTTC
.	TRBD1	TRBV5-1	TRBJ2-4	CASSLVTGTGALLAKNIQYF	TGCGCCAGCAGCTTGGTAACTGGGACAGGGGCGCTTCTAGCCAAAAACATTCAGTACTTC
.	.	TRBV6-5	TRBJ1-2	CASTQWTAQDYGYTF	TGTGCCAGCACCCAATGGACGGCACAGGACTATGGCTACACCTTC
few	.	TRBV7-9	TRBJ1-5	CASSLRGSAEPQHF	TGTGCCAGCAGCTTAAGGGGATCGGCGGAGCCCCAGCATTTT
.	TRBD2	TRBV7-6	TRBJ2-2	CASSLLGLAGTATGELFF	TGTGCCAGCAGCTTATTGGGACTAGCGGGGACCGCCACCGGGGAGCTGTTTTTT
.	.	TRBV15	TRBJ2-7	CATSSNPGLSTFIYEQYF	TGTGCCACCAGCAGCAACCCGGGACTCTCGACTTTTATCTACGAGCAGTACTTC
few	.	TRBV19	TRBJ1-6	CASKDSNSPLHF	TGTGCCAGTAAAGACAGTAATTCACCCCTCCACTTT